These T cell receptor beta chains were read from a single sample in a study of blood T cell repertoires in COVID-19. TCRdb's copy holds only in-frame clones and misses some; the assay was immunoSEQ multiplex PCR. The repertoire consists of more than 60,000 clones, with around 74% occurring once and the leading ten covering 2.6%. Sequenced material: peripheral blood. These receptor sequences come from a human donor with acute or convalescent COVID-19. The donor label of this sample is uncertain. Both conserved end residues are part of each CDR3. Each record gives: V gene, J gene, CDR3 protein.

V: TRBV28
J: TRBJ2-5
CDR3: CASSSQVSGGGETQYF

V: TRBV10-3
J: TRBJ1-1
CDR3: CASGQADTEAFF

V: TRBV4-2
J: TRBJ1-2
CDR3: CASSQDADSGYGYTF

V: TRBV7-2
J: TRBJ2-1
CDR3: CASSLAKAIGDNEQFF

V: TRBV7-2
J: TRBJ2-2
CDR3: CASSWRSGQGTNTGELFF

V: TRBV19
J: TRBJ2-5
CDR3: CASSIDLSIGGYQETQYF

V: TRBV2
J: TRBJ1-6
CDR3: CASSEGRGPLHF

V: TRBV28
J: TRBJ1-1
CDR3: CASRRGGFDTEAFF

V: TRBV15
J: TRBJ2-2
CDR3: CATSRGTNGGGELFF

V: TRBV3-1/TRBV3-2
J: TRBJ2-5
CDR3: CASSSADRAETQYF

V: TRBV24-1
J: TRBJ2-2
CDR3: CATSRTGGTGELFF

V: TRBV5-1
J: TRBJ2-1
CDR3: CASSPGNSYNEQFF

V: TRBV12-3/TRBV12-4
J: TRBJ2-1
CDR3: CASSRTGNEQFF

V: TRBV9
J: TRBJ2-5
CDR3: CASSVGIQGKETQYF

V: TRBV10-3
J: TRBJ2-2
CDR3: CAIRTQGAAGELFF

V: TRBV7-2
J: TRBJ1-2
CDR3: CASSRQGLYGYTF

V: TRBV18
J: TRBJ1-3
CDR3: CASFRDRGSSSGNTIYF

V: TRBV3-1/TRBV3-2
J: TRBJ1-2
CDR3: CASSHQGASYGYTF

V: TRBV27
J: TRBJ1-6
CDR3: CASSAEGVYNSPLHF

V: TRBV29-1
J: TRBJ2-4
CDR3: CSAKTGSQNIQYF

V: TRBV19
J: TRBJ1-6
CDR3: CASSHFVPGQGYNSPLHF

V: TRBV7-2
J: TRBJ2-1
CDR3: CASSLNSAYNEQFF

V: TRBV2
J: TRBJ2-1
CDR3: CASKRNNNNEQFF

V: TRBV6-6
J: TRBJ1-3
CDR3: CASSLQNSGNTIYF

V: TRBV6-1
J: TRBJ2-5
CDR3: CASSRDKLETQYF

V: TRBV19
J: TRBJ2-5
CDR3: CASSITVLAETQYF

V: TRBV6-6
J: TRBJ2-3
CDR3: CASSYGGATDTQYF

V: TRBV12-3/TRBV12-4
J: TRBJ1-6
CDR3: CASSLRRGSPLHF

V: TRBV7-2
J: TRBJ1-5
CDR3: CASTLGPGQPQHF

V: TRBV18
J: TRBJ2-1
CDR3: CASSTNNEQFF

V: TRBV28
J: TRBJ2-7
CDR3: CSSRVAYEQYF

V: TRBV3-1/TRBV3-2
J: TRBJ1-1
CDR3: CASSQRQGDKAEAFF

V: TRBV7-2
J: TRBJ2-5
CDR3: CASSDRRGRELETQYF

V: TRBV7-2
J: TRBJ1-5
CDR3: CASSLVGSNSNQPQHF

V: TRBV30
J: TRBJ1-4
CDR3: CAWSSTGTLGTNEKLFF

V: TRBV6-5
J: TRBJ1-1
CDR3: CASSPTGSMNTEAFF

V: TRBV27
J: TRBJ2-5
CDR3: CASSLSTGNQETQYF

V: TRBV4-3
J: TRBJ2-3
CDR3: CASSQRTSDTQYF

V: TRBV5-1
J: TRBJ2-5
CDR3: CASSPEGTGEETQYF

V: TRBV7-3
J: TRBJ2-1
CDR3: CASSRAPSGYNEQFF

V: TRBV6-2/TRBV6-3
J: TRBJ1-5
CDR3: CASSYDSRGNQPQHF

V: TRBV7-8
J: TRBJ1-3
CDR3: CASSLSGVSSGNTIYF

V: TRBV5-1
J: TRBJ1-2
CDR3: CASSLAPAASTTNYGYTF

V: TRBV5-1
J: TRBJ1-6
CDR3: CASSLEARSNSPLHF

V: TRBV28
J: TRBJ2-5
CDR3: CASSRRDRGKETQYF

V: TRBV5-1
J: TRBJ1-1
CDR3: CASSLLGSTEAFF

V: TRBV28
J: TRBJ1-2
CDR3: CASVPTQNYGYTF

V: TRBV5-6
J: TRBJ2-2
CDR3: CASSIRTGFGELFF

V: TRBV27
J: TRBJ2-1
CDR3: CASSSSGTAYNEQFF

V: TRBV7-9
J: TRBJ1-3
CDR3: CASSSQGGPGNTIYF

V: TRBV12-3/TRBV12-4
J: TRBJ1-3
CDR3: CASSLAGGNTIYF

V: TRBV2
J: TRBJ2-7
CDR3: CASGVDEQYF

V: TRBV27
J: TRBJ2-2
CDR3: CASSKSSGRGPGELFF

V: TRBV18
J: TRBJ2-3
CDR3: CASSPIGRRNSASTDTQYF

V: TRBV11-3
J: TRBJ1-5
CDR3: CASSPEATGVALDQPQHF

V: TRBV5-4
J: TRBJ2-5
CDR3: CASSLGRQEETQYF

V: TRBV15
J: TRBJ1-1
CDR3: CATSSETGVFMSEAFF

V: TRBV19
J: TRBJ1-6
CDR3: CASSMKRGHSPLHF

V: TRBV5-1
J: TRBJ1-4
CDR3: CASSLGTAKNEKLFF

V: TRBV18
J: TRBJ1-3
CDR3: CASSPQRSGNTIYF